A single sample is the source of the 11 T cell receptor beta chains below, sequenced in a study of CD8 T cells in ankylosing spondylitis. Study findings and constraints: Within ankylosing spondylitis blood, a TCR beta motif made up of seven to nine highly homologous variants appeared to be characteristic.

In TCRdb, the 5' RACE reads were re-called with MiXCR into one record per CDR3 protein. The data hold fewer than 750,000 distinct CDR3 sequences, with around 20% observed a single time. These receptors have no identified antigens. The source material was blood, either unsorted or a sorted T cell fraction (not recorded which). All receptors derive from a male donor with ankylosing spondylitis.

The chain carries TRBV29-1 and TRBJ2-1, with D maybe TRBD2 (5 bases). This CDR3 is 15 amino acids long. Deletions cut 7 bases from V and 5 bases from J, with 21 bases between. Looked up from germline, CDR1 is SQVTM and CDR2 is ANQGSEA. CDR3 residues: CSAKGLRDGHNEQFF. The CDR3 DNA reads as TGCAGCGCGAAGGGTTTGAGGGATGGGCACAATGAGCAGTTCTTC.

This clonotype turned up a few times. The chain carries TRBV12-3 or TRBV12-4 and TRBJ2-7; D is ambiguous. V was trimmed by 1 base and J by 3 bases, leaving 7 bases between them. This CDR3 is built from 13 residues. The CDR3 spells CASSLGTRYEQYF. The CDR3 DNA sequence: TGTGCCAGCAGTTTAGGTACCCGCTACGAGCAGTACTTC.

This clonotype was seen a handful of times. This sequence joins TRBV19 and TRBJ1-2; 9 bases align to TRBD1. Germline CDR1 and CDR2: LNHDA and SQIVND (reference sequence). The CDR3 has 14 residues. V gave up 5 bases and J gave up 8 bases; unmatched junction bases: 9. The CDR3 coding sequence is TGTGCCAGTAGTGCCCCCGACAGGGGGAGGGGCTACACCTTC. Translating it yields CASSAPDRGRGYTF.

The rearrangement joins TRBV20-1 to TRBJ1-1; no definite D call. Germline V gene lookup returns CDR1 DFQATT and CDR2 SNEGSKA (reference sequence). V lost 6 bases to trimming and J lost 0 bases, with 11 bases between them. The CDR3 runs 13 residues. CDR3 sequence: CSAPRVVNTEAFF. CDR3 DNA: TGCAGTGCACCCCGGGTGGTGAACACTGAAGCTTTCTTT.

This chain links TRBV4-2 with TRBJ2-1; D is undetermined. The V gene lost 0 bases and the J gene lost 6 bases, with 12 bases spanning the gap. Germline V gene sequence: CDR1 LGHNA, CDR2 YNFKEQ. The CDR3 spans 15 residues. CDR3 coding DNA: TGTGCCAGCAGCCAAGAATCCTTAGAGGCCAATGAGCAGTTCTTC. Translating it yields CASSQESLEANEQFF.

There are many counts of this clonotype. The chain employs TRBV12-3 or TRBV12-4 and TRBJ2-7; 10 positions match TRBD2. Germline trimming cut 6 bases from V and 4 bases from J; bases unmatched to any gene: 12. The CDR3 totals 16 residues. Here the CDR3 reads CASSSRDSGRTYEQYF. In nucleotides, the CDR3 is TGTGCCAGCAGCTCCAGGGATAGCGGGAGGACGTACGAGCAGTACTTC.

This clonotype was seen more than once but under ten times. The rearrangement uses TRBV5-1 and TRBJ2-7; 10 bases fit TRBD1. Germline V lookup: CDR1 SGHRS, CDR2 YFSETQ. The CDR3 is made up of 15 amino acids. Losses at the gene ends were 4 bases for V and 7 bases for J; bases not matched to a gene: 11. CDR3 in amino acids: CASSINPGTGVEQYF. DNA for the CDR3: TGCGCCAGCAGCATAAACCCCGGGACAGGGGTGGAGCAGTACTTC.

The V call is TRBV11-2, the J call TRBJ2-3; 7 nucleotides match TRBD2. The CDR3 length is 17 residues. CDR1 SGHAT and CDR2 FQNNGV come from the germline V gene. J was trimmed by 4 bases and V by 0 bases; bases with no gene match: 10. CDR3 amino acids: CASSLDFGGGRPDTQYF. DNA of the CDR3: TGTGCCAGCAGCTTAGATTTTGGGGGGGGAAGGCCAGATACGCAGTATTTT.

In this sample, this clonotype turned up a few times. J is TRBJ2-2 and V is TRBV11-2, with 10 positions matching TRBD1. This CDR3 is built from 15 residues. V lost 10 bases to trimming and J lost 3 bases; unmatched junction nucleotides: 8. Per germline, CDR1 SGHAT and CDR2 FQNNGV. The CDR3 sequence is CATGDRGSYTGELFF. CDR3 bases: TGTGCCACCGGGGACAGGGGCTCTTACACCGGGGAGCTGTTTTTT.

This clonotype was seen a few times. The rearrangement uses TRBV6-5 and TRBJ1-1, with 7 bases matching TRBD1. The CDR3 consists of 15 residues. Per the germline V gene, CDR1 is MNHEY and CDR2 is SVGAGI. Unmatched junction bases numbered 6, after V lost 4 bases and J lost 1 base. CDR3 DNA: TGTGCCAGCAGTTGGGTAGGGGGCGGGAACACTGAAGCTTTCTTT. This codes for CASSWVGGGNTEAFF.

The chain joins TRBV7-3 to TRBJ1-1; a possible D gene is TRBD1 (6 bases). Germline lookup yields CDR1 SGHTA and CDR2 FQGTGA. The CDR3 has 14 amino acids. Trimming took off 0 bases at V and 4 bases at J, with 9 bases between the two ends. CDR3 region: CASSLTTGVTEAFF. For the CDR3, the DNA is TGTGCCAGCAGCTTAACGACAGGAGTCACTGAAGCTTTCTTT.